The sequence of this TCR beta chain was determined in a study of T cell repertoires in cytomegalovirus infection. Background on the study: Alongside well-studied HLA-B-restricted CMV epitopes, recently identified HLA-C-restricted CMV epitopes were also used. Public signatures in TCR beta pointed to CMV infection and matching HLA type.

Trimming left V 5 bases short and J 0 bases short, with 10 bases between. The CDR3 runs 15 residues. Per germline, CDR1 SNHLY and CDR2 FYNNEI. Regarding this clonotype: Its matching antigen is unknown.

TCRdb re-called the reads with MiXCR, one entry per CDR3 protein. The table records about 270,000 distinct CDR3 sequences, around 20% of them present only once. Overall study results and limits: The cumulative frequency of public TCR beta families identified carriers of CMV plus the relevant HLA. Predominance within the ex vivo response was attributable to HLA-C-restricted CMV-specific TCR beta clonotypes.

This sample comprised cultured PBMCs, obtained from culture after CMV antigen stimulation. The TCR comes from a human donor in good health (CMV status not recorded). Some clones in this sample may be carry-over from other donors' samples. The rearrangement joins TRBV2 to TRBJ1-4; D uncertain. The CDR3 here is CASSPRVATNEKLFF. CDR3 in DNA: TGTGCCAGCAGTCCCCGGGTCGCAACTAATGAAAAACTGTTTTTT.